This section outlines one TCR beta chain sequence together with its context. The assay was immunoSEQ multiplex PCR, and TCRdb's table has in-frame clones only and misses some. The table shows over 35,000 clones, with about four fifths occurring only once. Trimming cost V 1 base and J 6 bases; bases outside gene matches: 11. Germline assignment: CDR1 SGHNT and CDR2 YENEEA. The CDR3 is 17 amino acids. The data belong to a study of STAT5B mutations in CD4+ large granular lymphocyte leukemia. This chain connects TRBV11-3 to TRBJ2-7, with TRBD2 matching 11 bases. Sequencing input: CD4+ T cells from blood buffy coats. The TCR comes from a human donor in good health. The CDR3 coding sequence is TGTGCCAGCAGCTTAGCTAGCGGGAGGCCCGTGCACGCCGAGCAGTACTTC. Translated, it gives CASSLASGRPVHAEQYF.